This TCR beta chain was sequenced in a study of cytomegalovirus exposure and HLA in healthy donors. General observations from the study: Reportedly, fewer N-insertions than the roughly 700-donor mean appeared in an Asian-associated ancestry cluster in a later analysis.

At the time of sampling, donors were nominally healthy, though unrecorded immune exposures were likely. This clone was seen a handful of times. Its antigen remains unknown. PCR involved 60 Vbeta and 13 Jbeta primers. Sequenced by immunoSEQ multiplex PCR; TCRdb stores in-frame clones only, minus some. The sample holds some 76,000 clones, roughly 89% seen once. With V trimmed by 7 bases and J by 7 bases, 9 bases remained unmatched. This CDR3 is built from 14 residues. CDR1 and CDR2 (germline): SGHRS, YFSETQ. Material: PBMCs. The TCR originated in a woman aged 25-40 years in good health and CMV-seronegative. V is TRBV5-1 and J is TRBJ1-4; 8 positions match TRBD1. For the CDR3, the DNA is TGCGCCAGCTCCCCGGACAGGGTGAGTGAAAAACTGTTTTTT. Encoded protein: CASSPDRVSEKLFF. Looking up the rest from reference TRBV5-1 and TRBJ1-4 gives the full variable domain: KAGVTQTPRYLIKTRGQQVTLSCSPISGHRSVSWYQQTPGQGLQFLFEYFSETQRNKGNFPGRFSGRQFSNSRSEMNVSTLELGDSALYLCASSPDRVSEKLFFGSGTQLSVL.